This T cell receptor beta chain derives from a study of cytomegalovirus exposure and HLA in healthy donors. General study findings and limits: It was found in a later analysis that first-cohort TCR clusters tended to co-occur in the 130 or so validation repertoires. Despite most TCR sequences being rare, some public TCRs occurred in many donors. A list of approximately 160 TCR beta chains associated with cytomegalovirus was given.

As to this clone: Antigen specificity is unknown.

The donors were in the roughly 130-subject validation cohort, distinct from the approximately 700-subject first cohort. V was pared by 6 bases and J by 5 bases, with 8 bases of the junction left unmatched. This CDR3 has 15 residues. Germline V lookup: CDR1 SEHNR, CDR2 FQNEAQ (reference sequence). This table comes from immunoSEQ multiplex PCR, and its TCRdb copy is limited to in-frame clones, with some not included. The top ten clones hold 1.5% to 2% of a sample with 110,000 or so clones, around 88% of them seen once. The chain employs TRBV7-9 and TRBJ2-1; TRBD2 aligns across 9 bases. Material for sequencing was PBMCs. The sequence was collected from a man younger than 35 in good health and CMV-seronegative. CDR3 nucleotides: TGTGCCAGCAGTGGGGTAGCGGGGGCCAACAATGAGCAGTTCTTC. Translating gives CASSGVAGANNEQFF.